This T cell receptor beta chain is drawn from a study of T-cell reconstitution after alpha-beta-depleted transplantation in children. This clonotype was counted between two and nine times. What it binds is not known. Study-level findings and limits: Diversity of TCRbeta at day 60 was high in some patients, arising from surviving recipient T cells and thymic progenitors. Reports say that about two months after transplant, the alpha-beta T cells came out of several hundred graft clones that had expanded. Newly made T cells mostly supplied T-cell counts and diversity one year after transplant.

Germline trimming cut 3 bases from V and 0 bases from J; bases unmatched to any gene: 8. This CDR3 is built from 17 residues. Germline values: CDR1 SGDLS, CDR2 YYNGEE. Unique molecular identifiers were incorporated during preparation of the TCRbeta library. TCRdb used MiXCR to reprocess the PCR reads, holding one entry per CDR3 protein. The sample shows some 830,000 distinct CDR3 sequences, around 15% of them seen only once. Sequenced here: PBMCs, mostly from graft donor cells, sampled 360 days after TCRalphabeta/CD19-depleted stem cell transplant. V gene TRBV9 combines with J gene TRBJ2-1, with 8 positions matching TRBD2. This receptor was taken from a male patient younger than 18 who had a stem cell transplant for acute lymphoblastic leukemia, so the T cells may come from the graft donor. The DNA for the CDR3 is TGTGCCAGCAGCGGAAAAGCGGGAGTCAGCTCCTACAATGAGCAGTTCTTC. It translates to CASSGKAGVSSYNEQFF.